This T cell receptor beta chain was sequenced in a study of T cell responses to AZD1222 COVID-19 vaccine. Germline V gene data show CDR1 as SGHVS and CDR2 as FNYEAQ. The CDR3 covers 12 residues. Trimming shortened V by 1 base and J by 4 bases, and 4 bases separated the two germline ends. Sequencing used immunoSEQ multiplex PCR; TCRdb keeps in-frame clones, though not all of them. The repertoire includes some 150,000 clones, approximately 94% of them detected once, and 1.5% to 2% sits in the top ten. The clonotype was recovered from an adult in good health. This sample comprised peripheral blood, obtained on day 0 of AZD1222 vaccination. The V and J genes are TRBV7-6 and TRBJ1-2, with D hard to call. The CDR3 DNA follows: TGTGCCAGCAGCTTAGGTGGCTATGGCTACACCTTC. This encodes CASSLGGYGYTF.